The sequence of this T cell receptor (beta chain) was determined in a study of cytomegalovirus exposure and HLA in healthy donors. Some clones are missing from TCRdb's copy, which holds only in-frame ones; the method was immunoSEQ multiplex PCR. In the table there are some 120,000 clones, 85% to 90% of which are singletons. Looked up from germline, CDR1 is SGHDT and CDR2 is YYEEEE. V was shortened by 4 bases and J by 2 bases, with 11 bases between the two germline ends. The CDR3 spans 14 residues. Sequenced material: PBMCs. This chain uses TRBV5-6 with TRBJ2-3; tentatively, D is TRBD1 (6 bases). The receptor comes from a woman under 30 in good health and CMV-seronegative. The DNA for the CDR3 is TGTGCCAGCAGCGTCCGGACAGACACAGATACGCAGTATTTT. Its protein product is CASSVRTDTDTQYF. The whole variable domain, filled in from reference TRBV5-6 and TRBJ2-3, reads DAGVTQSPTHLIKTRGQQVTLRCSPKSGHDTVSWYQQALGQGPQFIFQYYEEEERQRGNFPDRFSGHQFPNYSSELNVNALLLGDSALYLCASSVRTDTDTQYFGPGTRLTVL.